This is a list of T cell receptor beta chains from one sample in a study of blood T cells in healthy people across ages. MiXCR was run by TCRdb on the 5' RACE reads, yielding one entry per CDR3 protein. The table records approximately 850,000 distinct CDR3 sequences, over 45% of them present only once. The sample taken for sequencing was blood. All receptors derive from a man under 40 in good health. CDR3s include the opening cysteine and the closing phenylalanine or tryptophan. The D gene is left open where the match is weak. Not all rows give a size; the values are once, few, many and, for expanded clones, a class.

V gene	clone size	J gene	D gene	CDR3 DNA	CDR3 protein
TRBV12-5	NA	TRBJ2-1	NA	TGTGCTAGTGCCCCAATGCGGGATGAGCAGTTCTTC	CASAPMRDEQFF
TRBV12-3/TRBV12-4	NA	TRBJ1-2	NA	TGTGCCAGCAGTTTACAGCTGTATGGCTACACCTTC	CASSLQLYGYTF
TRBV20-1	NA	TRBJ1-2	TRBD1	TGCAGTACCAAAGAGGGGGCAAGGGGCTACACCTTC	CSTKEGARGYTF
TRBV2	NA	TRBJ1-5	TRBD1	TGTGCCAGCAGGGACAGGGGGCTATCTTATCTGCCCCAGCATTTT	CASRDRGLSYLPQHF
TRBV4-3	NA	TRBJ1-1	NA	TGCGCCAGCAGCCTCAGCCAGGGATCCGGCACTGAAGCTTTCTTT	CASSLSQGSGTEAFF
TRBV11-2	NA	TRBJ2-7	NA	TGTGCCAGCAGCTCGGACGCTGGGGGCTACGAGCAGTACTTC	CASSSDAGGYEQYF
TRBV28	few	TRBJ2-7	TRBD2	TGTGCCAGCAGCATCCCCGGGGGTGATAGCGGGAGCTACGAGCAGTACTTC	CASSIPGGDSGSYEQYF
TRBV29-1	many	TRBJ2-7	TRBD1	TGCAGCGTTAAACCTTGGACAGGCTACGAGCAGTACTTC	CSVKPWTGYEQYF
TRBV20-1	once	TRBJ1-1	NA	TGCAGTGCCCTAGGGATGAACACTGAAGCTTTCTTT	CSALGMNTEAFF
TRBV7-3	NA	TRBJ2-5	NA	TGTGCCAGCAGCTATGATCAAGAGACCCAGTACTTC	CASSYDQETQYF
TRBV7-6	few	TRBJ2-5	TRBD2	TGTGCCAGCAGGGGACGAGGCGCGGGGGAAGAGACCCAGTACTTC	CASRGRGAGEETQYF
TRBV20-1	NA	TRBJ2-7	TRBD2	TGCAGTGTTAAGGGGACTCGGGGGGACCCATACGAGCAGTACTTC	CSVKGTRGDPYEQYF
TRBV19	NA	TRBJ2-1	TRBD1	TGTGCCAGTAGTATGACAGGGGGTTCACGGGAGCAGTTCTTC	CASSMTGGSREQFF
TRBV3-1	few	TRBJ1-2	NA	TGTGCCAGCAGCCTCAGTACAGGGCCGATTAACTATGGCTACACCTTC	CASSLSTGPINYGYTF
TRBV6-5	NA	TRBJ1-1	TRBD1	TGTGCCAGCAGTGACGGACAGGTGGACACTGAAGCTTTCTTT	CASSDGQVDTEAFF
TRBV29-1	few	TRBJ1-2	NA	TGCAGCGTTGGACAGACTTATGGCTACACCTTC	CSVGQTYGYTF
TRBV10-3	NA	TRBJ2-1	NA	TGTGCCATCAGCAGGACTCACAATGAGCAGTTCTTC	CAISRTHNEQFF
TRBV12-5	NA	TRBJ2-4	NA	TGTGCTAGTGGTTTGGTAGACAGCCCCGTTCAGTACTTC	CASGLVDSPVQYF
TRBV11-2	few	TRBJ2-1	TRBD2	TGTGCCAGCAGCTTAGGTGGTGTTCGCGGGGGGGCTATCGGTGAGCAGTTCTTC	CASSLGGVRGGAIGEQFF
TRBV20-1	NA	TRBJ2-1	TRBD2	TGCAGTGCCCATACTAGCGGGGTTTCCTACAATGAGCAGTTCTTC	CSAHTSGVSYNEQFF
TRBV7-2	NA	TRBJ2-1	NA	TGTGCCAGCAGCTTAGAGGTTGCAACGAATGAGCAGTTCTTC	CASSLEVATNEQFF
TRBV20-1	NA	TRBJ2-4	NA	TGCAGTGCTACACCGGGGGACATTCAGTACTTC	CSATPGDIQYF
TRBV7-9	NA	TRBJ1-6	NA	TGTGCCAGCACCTCTGGGAGTTGGGATTCACCCCTCCACTTT	CASTSGSWDSPLHF
TRBV27	NA	TRBJ2-1	TRBD2	TGTGCCAGCTCTCCGGGAGGCCCCTTCAATGAGCAGTTCTTC	CASSPGGPFNEQFF
TRBV4-3	few	TRBJ2-3	TRBD2	TGCGCCAGCAGCCAAGAGATTAGCCTAGCGGGGAGTGTCACAGATACGCAGTATTTT	CASSQEISLAGSVTDTQYF
TRBV27	NA	TRBJ1-1	TRBD1	TGTGCCAGCAGTTTATCGGGACAGGGGGCGCAGGCTTTCTTT	CASSLSGQGAQAFF
TRBV28	NA	TRBJ2-4	NA	TGTGCCAGCAGTTTATTCAACACTCAGTACTTC	CASSLFNTQYF
TRBV3-1	once	TRBJ2-1	TRBD2	TGTGCCAGCAGCCAGACTAGCGGGAGGCCGAACAATGAGCAGTTCTTC	CASSQTSGRPNNEQFF
TRBV6-5	few	TRBJ1-2	TRBD1	TGTGCCAGCAGTTTCGGGACAGGGCCTAACTATGGCTACACCTTC	CASSFGTGPNYGYTF
TRBV6-2/TRBV6-3	NA	TRBJ2-1	TRBD1	TGTGCCAGCTCTCCGACAGGGATGTCCTACGAGCAGTTCTTC	CASSPTGMSYEQFF
TRBV4-2	NA	TRBJ2-1	NA	TGTGCCAGCAGCCAAGGACTAGAGGGCTATGAGCAGTTCTTC	CASSQGLEGYEQFF
TRBV6-1	NA	TRBJ2-5	TRBD1	TGTGCCAGCAGTGACACAGGGGGCATTGTGGAGACCCAGTACTTC	CASSDTGGIVETQYF
TRBV29-1	NA	TRBJ1-1	TRBD1	TGCAGCGCGGGACAGGGGGCGTTAGGCACTGAAGCTTTCTTT	CSAGQGALGTEAFF